These T cell receptor beta chains were read from a single sample in a study of OX40 agonist ivuxolimab in advanced cancers. Profiled with immunoSEQ multiplex PCR; TCRdb holds only in-frame clones, not every one. The data show approximately 76,000 clones, with around 85% seen just once and 5% to 7% held by the top ten. Here the sequenced sample was CD4+ or CD8+ T cells sorted from blood, taken in a trial of the OX40 agonist ivuxolimab. Receptors originate from an adult with an advanced solid tumor such as melanoma, head and neck, liver or kidney cancer. The CDR3 runs from the conserved cysteine through the conserved F or W. D genes are given only for firm matches. For some rows the clone size is stated as once, few or many, or as a class when expanded; others skip it.

V gene	D gene	J gene	clone size	CDR3 DNA	CDR3 protein
TRBV4-3	.	TRBJ2-2	.	TGCGCCAGCAGCCCGCGAGGTCGGGACACTTGGGGGAGCGGGGCGAACACCGGGGAGCTGTTTTTT	CASSPRGRDTWGSGANTGELFF
TRBV7-8	TRBD1	TRBJ1-1	once	TGTGCCAGCAGTAGCAGGGGGCACGGGTTCAACACTGAAGCTTTCTTT	CASSSRGHGFNTEAFF
TRBV6-6	.	TRBJ2-5	once	TGTGCCAGCAGTTGGGTGGATGGCGAGACCCAGTACTTC	CASSWVDGETQYF
TRBV30	.	TRBJ1-2	few	TGTGCCTGGGGTGGGAAGGTTGGCTACACCTTC	CAWGGKVGYTF
TRBV7-2	TRBD2	TRBJ2-5	.	TGTGCCAGCAGCTCAAACGGACTAGCGGGGGTGAAGACCCAGTACTTC	CASSSNGLAGVKTQYF
TRBV11-2	.	TRBJ2-5	.	TGTGCCAGCAGCTTAGAAGACGGCCGGGAGACCCAGTACTTC	CASSLEDGRETQYF
TRBV20-1	.	TRBJ1-1	few	TGCAGTACTGCGAGGGGAACTGAAGCTTTCTTT	CSTARGTEAFF
TRBV10-1	.	TRBJ2-7	.	TGCGCCAGCAGTCCCGCCGGGACTTTGGTAAGATACGAGCAGTACTTC	CASSPAGTLVRYEQYF
TRBV10-3	TRBD2	TRBJ2-7	.	TGTGCCATCAGGGGGACTAGCGGCCCCCTCGAGCAGTACTTC	CAIRGTSGPLEQYF
TRBV4-3	.	TRBJ1-3	.	TGCGCCAGCAGCCAAGAAGGGGGATTTGGAAACACCATATATTTT	CASSQEGGFGNTIYF
TRBV6-1	.	TRBJ2-1	.	TGTGCCAGCAGTGATAAGGGGAGGGGGGGGCTTGGTGAGCAGTTCTTC	CASSDKGRGGLGEQFF
TRBV10-1	.	TRBJ2-7	few	TGCGCCAGCAGTGAGTCCTCCGGCGAGCAGTACTTC	CASSESSGEQYF